This T cell receptor beta chain was captured by sequencing in a study of T cell repertoires in aging, cancer and after chemotherapy. For the study at large: Six age groups, ranging from 30 or younger to 70 or older, included the donors.

A mixed TRB-A/B primer pool amplified rearranged TRB by multiplex touch-down PCR. Via MiXCR, TCRdb re-called the multiplex PCR reads, giving one row per CDR3 protein. The table lists about 8,600 distinct CDR3 sequences, 20% to 30% of them singletons. By share, this clonotype ranks as medium-sized (0.01 to 0.1%). Antigen unknown. With 6 bases removed from V and 4 bases from J, the gap between germline ends came to 18 bases. This CDR3 spans 15 amino acids. Germline V gene data show CDR1 as MNHNY and CDR2 as SVGAGI (reference sequence). Study findings and constraints: Median generation probability rose over the chemotherapy interval in each cancer cohort, suggesting rebound thymic output.

Peripheral blood genomic DNA, not sorted cells or RNA, was the template. Specimen: blood. The receptor was isolated from a human donor with a blood cancer. V and J are TRBV6-6 and TRBJ1-2, with D possibly matching TRBD1 (6 bases). The CDR3 nucleotides are TGTGCCAGCAGGCCAGTCGGGGGCCGAGTCTATGGCTACACCTTC. Protein: CASRPVGGRVYGYTF.